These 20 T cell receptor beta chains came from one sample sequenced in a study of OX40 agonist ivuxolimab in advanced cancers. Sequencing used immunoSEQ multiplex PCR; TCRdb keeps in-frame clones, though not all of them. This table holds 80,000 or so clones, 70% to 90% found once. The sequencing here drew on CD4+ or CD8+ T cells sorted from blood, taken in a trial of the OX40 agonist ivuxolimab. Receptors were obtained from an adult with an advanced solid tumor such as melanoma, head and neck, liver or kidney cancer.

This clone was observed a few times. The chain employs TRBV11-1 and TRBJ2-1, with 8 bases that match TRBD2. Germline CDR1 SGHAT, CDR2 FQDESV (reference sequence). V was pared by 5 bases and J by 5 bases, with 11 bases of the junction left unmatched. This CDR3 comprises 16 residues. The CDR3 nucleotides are TGTGCCAGCAGCCCCCGACGAGGTAGCGGGGACAATGAGCAGTTCTTC. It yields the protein CASSPRRGSGDNEQFF.

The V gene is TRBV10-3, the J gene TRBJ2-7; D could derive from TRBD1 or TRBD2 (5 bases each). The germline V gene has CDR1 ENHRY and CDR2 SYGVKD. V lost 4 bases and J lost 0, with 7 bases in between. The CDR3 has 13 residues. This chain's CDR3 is CAISGGTSYEQYF. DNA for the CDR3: TGTGCCATCAGTGGAGGGACCTCCTACGAGCAGTACTTC.

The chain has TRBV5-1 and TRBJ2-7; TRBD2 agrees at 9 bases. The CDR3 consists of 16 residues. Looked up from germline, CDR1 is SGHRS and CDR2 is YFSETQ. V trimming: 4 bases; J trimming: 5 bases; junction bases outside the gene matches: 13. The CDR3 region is CASSTRTSAEVHEQYF. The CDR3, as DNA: TGCGCCAGCAGCACCCGGACTAGCGCGGAGGTACACGAGCAGTACTTC.

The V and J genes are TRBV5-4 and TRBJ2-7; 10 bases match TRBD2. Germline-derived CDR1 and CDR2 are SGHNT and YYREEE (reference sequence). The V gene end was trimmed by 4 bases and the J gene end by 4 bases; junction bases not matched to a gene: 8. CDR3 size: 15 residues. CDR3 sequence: CASSLPSGGRYEQYF. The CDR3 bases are TGTGCCAGCAGCCTTCCTAGCGGGGGACGGTACGAGCAGTACTTC.

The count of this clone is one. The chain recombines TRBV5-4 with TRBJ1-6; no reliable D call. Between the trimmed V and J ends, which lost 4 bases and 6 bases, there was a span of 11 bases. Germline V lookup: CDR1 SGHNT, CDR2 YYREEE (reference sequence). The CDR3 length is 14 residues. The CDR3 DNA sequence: TGTGCCAGCAGCCGCAATAATCTTAATTCACCCCTCCACTTT. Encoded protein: CASSRNNLNSPLHF.

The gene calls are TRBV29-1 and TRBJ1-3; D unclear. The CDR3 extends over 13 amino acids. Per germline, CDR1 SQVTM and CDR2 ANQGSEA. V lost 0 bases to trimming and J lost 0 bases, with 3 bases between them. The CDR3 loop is CSVEDLSGNTIYF. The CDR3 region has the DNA TGCAGCGTTGAAGATCTCTCTGGAAACACCATATATTTT.

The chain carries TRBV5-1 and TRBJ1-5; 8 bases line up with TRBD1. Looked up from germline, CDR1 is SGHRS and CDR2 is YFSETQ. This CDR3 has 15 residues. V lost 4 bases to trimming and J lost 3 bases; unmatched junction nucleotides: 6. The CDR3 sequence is CASSPTGESNQPQHF. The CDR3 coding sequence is TGCGCCAGCAGCCCGACAGGGGAATCCAATCAGCCCCAGCATTTT.

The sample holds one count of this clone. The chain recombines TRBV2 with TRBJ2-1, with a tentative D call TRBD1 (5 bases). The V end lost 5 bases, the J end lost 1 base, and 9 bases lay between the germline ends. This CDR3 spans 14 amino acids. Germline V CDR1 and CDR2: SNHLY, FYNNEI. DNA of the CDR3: TGTGCCAGCAGTCAGGGTAGGTCCTACAATGAGCAGTTCTTC. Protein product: CASSQGRSYNEQFF.

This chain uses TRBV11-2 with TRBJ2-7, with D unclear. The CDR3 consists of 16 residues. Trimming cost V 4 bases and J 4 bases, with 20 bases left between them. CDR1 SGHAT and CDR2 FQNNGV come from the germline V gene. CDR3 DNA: TGTGCCAGCAGCTCGGTGAGGCGTGTGAGGTTTTACGAGCAGTACTTC. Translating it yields CASSSVRRVRFYEQYF.

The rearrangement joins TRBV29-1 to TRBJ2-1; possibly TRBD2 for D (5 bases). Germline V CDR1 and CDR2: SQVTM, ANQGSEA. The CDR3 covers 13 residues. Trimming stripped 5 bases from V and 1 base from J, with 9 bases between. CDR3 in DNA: TGCAGCGTTACCCGGGGATCCTACAATGAGCAGTTCTTC. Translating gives CSVTRGSYNEQFF.

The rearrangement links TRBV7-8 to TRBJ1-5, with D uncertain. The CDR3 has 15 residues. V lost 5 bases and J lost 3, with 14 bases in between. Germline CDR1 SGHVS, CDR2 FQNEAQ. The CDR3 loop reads CASSRLAGYNQPQHF. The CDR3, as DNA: TGTGCCAGCAGCCGTTTGGCGGGTTACAATCAGCCCCAGCATTTT.

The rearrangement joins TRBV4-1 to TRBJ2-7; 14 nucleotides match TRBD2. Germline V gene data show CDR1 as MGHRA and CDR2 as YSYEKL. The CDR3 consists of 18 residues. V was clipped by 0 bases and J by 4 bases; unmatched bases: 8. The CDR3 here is CASSQDQGLAGVVYEQYF. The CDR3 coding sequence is TGCGCCAGCAGCCAAGACCAGGGACTAGCGGGAGTTGTGTACGAGCAGTACTTC.

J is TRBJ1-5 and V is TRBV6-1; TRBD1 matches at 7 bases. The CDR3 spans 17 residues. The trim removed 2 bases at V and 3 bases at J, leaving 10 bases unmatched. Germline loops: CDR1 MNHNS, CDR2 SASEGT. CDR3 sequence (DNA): TGTGCCAGCAGTGAAAGGGGGCGAGGGGCTGACAATCAGCCCCAGCATTTT. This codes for CASSERGRGADNQPQHF.

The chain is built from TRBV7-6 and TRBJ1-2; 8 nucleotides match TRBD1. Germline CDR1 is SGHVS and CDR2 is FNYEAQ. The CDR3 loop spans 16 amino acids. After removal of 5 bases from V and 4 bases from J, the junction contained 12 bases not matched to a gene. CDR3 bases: TGTGCCAGCAGCCCTCTAGGACAGGGTTGGGGCTATGGCTACACCTTC. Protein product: CASSPLGQGWGYGYTF.

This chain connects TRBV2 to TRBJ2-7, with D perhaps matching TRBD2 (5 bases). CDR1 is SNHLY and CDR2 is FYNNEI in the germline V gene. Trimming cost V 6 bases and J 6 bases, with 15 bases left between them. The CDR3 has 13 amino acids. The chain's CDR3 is CASRATSSGEQYF. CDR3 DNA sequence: TGTGCCAGCAGGGCAACTAGTTCTGGCGAGCAGTACTTC. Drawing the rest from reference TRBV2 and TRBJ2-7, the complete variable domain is EPEVTQTPSHQVTQMGQEVILRCVPISNHLYFYWYRQILGQKVEFLVSFYNNEISEKSEIFDDQFSVERPDGSNFTLKIRSTKLEDSAMYFCASRATSSGEQYFGPGTRLTVT.

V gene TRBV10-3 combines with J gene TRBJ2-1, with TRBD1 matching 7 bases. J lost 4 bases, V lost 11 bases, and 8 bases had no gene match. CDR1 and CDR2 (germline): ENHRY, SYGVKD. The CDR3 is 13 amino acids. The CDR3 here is CAGSGTAYNEQFF. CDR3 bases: TGTGCCGGTTCCGGGACAGCTTACAATGAGCAGTTCTTC.

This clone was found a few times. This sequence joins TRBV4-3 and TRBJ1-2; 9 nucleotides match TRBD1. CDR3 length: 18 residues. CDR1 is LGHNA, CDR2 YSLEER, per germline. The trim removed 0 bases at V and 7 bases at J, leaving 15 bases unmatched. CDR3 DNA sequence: TGCGCCAGCAGCCAAGAAGCGAACAGGGGGCTAGGTATAGGTGGCTACACCTTC. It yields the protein CASSQEANRGLGIGGYTF.

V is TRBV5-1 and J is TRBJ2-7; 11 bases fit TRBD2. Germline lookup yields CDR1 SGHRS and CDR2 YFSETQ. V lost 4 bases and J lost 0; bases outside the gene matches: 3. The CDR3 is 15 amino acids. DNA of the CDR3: TGCGCCAGCAGCGATCTAGCGGGAGGCTCCTACGAGCAGTACTTC. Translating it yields CASSDLAGGSYEQYF. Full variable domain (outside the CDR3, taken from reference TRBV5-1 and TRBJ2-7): KAGVTQTPRYLIKTRGQQVTLSCSPISGHRSVSWYQQTPGQGLQFLFEYFSETQRNKGNFPGRFSGRQFSNSRSEMNVSTLELGDSALYLCASSDLAGGSYEQYFGPGTRLTVT.

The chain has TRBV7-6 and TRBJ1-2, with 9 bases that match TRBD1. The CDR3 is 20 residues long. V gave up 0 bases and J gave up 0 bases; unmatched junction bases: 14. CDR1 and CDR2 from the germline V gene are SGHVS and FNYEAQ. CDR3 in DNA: TGTGCCAGCAGCTTAGCTGGCGGTGGGTGGACAGGGGCATCTAACTATGGCTACACCTTC. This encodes CASSLAGGGWTGASNYGYTF.

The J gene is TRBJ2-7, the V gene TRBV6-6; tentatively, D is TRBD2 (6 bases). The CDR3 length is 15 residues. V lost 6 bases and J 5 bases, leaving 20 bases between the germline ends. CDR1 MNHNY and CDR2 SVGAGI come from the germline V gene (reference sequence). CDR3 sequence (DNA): TGTGCCAGCAGCTTCATTAGCGGAGTAAACCACGAGCAGTACTTC. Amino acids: CASSFISGVNHEQYF.